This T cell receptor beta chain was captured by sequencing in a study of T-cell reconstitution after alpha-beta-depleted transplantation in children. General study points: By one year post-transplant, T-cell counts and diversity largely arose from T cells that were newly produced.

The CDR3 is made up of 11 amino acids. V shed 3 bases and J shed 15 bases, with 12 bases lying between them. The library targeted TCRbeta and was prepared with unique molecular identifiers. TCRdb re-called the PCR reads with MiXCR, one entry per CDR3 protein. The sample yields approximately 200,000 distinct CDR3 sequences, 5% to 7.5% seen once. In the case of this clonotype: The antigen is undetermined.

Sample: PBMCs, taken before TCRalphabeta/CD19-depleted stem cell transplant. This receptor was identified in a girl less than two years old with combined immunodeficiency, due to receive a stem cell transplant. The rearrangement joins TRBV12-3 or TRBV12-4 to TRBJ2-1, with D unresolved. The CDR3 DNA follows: TGTGCCAGCAGTTTGGGGTCCCCCTGGTTCTTC. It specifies CASSLGSPWFF.